This T cell receptor (beta chain) was recorded in a study of blood T cell repertoires in COVID-19. This clone was found once. Clones were read by immunoSEQ multiplex PCR, and TCRdb kept only the in-frame ones, dropping some. The sample carries 150,000 or so clones, about four fifths recorded once. The germline V gene encodes CDR1 SNHLY and CDR2 FYNNEI. CDR3 length: 16 amino acids. The V end was cut by 3 bases, the J end by 0 bases, with 13 bases between. Sequencing was carried out using peripheral blood. The sequence was obtained from a woman aged 80 or over with acute or convalescent COVID-19. V is TRBV2 and J is TRBJ2-3; TRBD2 is a possible D gene (7 bases). The CDR3 sequence is CASSDPRGASTDTQYF. Written as DNA, the CDR3 is TGTGCCAGCAGTGACCCCCGGGGGGCCAGCACAGATACGCAGTATTTT. The full variable domain, in which reference TRBV2 and TRBJ2-3 provide the parts outside the CDR3, is EPEVTQTPSHQVTQMGQEVILRCVPISNHLYFYWYRQILGQKVEFLVSFYNNEISEKSEIFDDQFSVERPDGSNFTLKIRSTKLEDSAMYFCASSDPRGASTDTQYFGPGTRLTVL.